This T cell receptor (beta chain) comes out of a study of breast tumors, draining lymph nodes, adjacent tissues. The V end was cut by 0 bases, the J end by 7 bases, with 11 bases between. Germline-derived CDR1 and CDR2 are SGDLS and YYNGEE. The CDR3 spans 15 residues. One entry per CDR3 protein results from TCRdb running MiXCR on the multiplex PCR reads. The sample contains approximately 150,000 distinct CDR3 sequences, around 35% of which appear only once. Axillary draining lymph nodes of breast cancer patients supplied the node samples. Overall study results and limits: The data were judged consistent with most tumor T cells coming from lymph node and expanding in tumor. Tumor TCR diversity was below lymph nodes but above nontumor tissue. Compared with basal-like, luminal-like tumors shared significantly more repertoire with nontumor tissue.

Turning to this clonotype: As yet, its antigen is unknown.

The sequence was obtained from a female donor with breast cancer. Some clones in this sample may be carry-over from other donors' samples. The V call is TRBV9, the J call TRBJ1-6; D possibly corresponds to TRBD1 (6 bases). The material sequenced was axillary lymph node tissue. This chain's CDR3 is CASSVGGAGNSPLHF. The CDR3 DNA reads TGTGCCAGCAGCGTAGGGGGGGCAGGCAATTCACCCCTCCACTTT.